This entry lists 20 T cell receptor beta chains sequenced from one sample in a study of cytomegalovirus exposure and HLA in healthy donors. Clones were sequenced by immunoSEQ multiplex PCR, and TCRdb holds only the in-frame ones, with some missing. In the table there are 130,000 to 150,000 clones, approximately 92% of which are singletons. Material for sequencing was PBMCs. The receptors derive from a woman aged 18 to 35 in good health and CMV-seropositive.

The genes are TRBV12-5 and TRBJ1-5; unclear D gene. The CDR3 is 10 residues long. V lost 4 bases and J 9 bases, leaving 4 bases between the germline ends. Germline CDR1 LGHNT, CDR2 FRNRAP. The CDR3 DNA is TGTGCTAGTGGTTCCCGGCCCCAGCATTTT. Translation gives CASGSRPQHF. The full variable domain, in which reference TRBV12-5 and TRBJ1-5 provide the parts outside the CDR3, is DARVTQTPRHKVTEMGQEVTMRCQPILGHNTVFWYRQTMMQGLELLAYFRNRAPLDDSGMPKDRFSAEMPDATLATLKIQPSEPRDSAVYFCASGSRPQHFGDGTRLSIL.

The rearrangement joins TRBV27 to TRBJ1-1, with D hard to call. Germline V CDR1 and CDR2: MNHEY, SMNVEV (reference sequence). V lost 3 bases, J lost 12 bases, and 11 bases lay in between. The CDR3 covers 11 residues. The CDR3 here is CASSLGGRTFF. The CDR3 coding sequence is TGTGCCAGCAGTTTGGGCGGGAGAACTTTCTTT.

V and J are TRBV19 and TRBJ2-5; 8 bases agree with TRBD2. Germline values: CDR1 LNHDA, CDR2 SQIVND (reference sequence). J lost 4 bases, V lost 4 bases, and 11 bases had no gene match. This CDR3 comprises 16 residues. DNA of the CDR3: TGTGCCAGTAGTAAACGCAGCGGGGGCCCTCGAGAGACCCAGTACTTC. It yields the protein CASSKRSGGPRETQYF.

The gene calls are TRBV29-1 and TRBJ2-7, with 8 bases fitting TRBD1. From germline, CDR1 is SQVTM and CDR2 ANQGSEA. CDR3 length: 13 residues. V dropped 4 bases and J dropped 5; count of bases not matched to a gene: 7. The CDR3 protein is CSVGGTGLDEQYF. The DNA of the CDR3 is TGCAGCGTTGGAGGGACAGGATTAGACGAGCAGTACTTC.

The rearrangement links TRBV2 to TRBJ2-1; 9 nucleotides align to TRBD2. CDR1 and CDR2 (germline): SNHLY, FYNNEI. This CDR3 contains 14 residues. With 4 bases clipped from V and 6 bases from J, the junction kept 4 bases outside the gene matches. The CDR3 DNA reads TGTGCCAGCAGTGGGGCGGGGGGGCGCAATGAGCAGTTCTTC. Its translation: CASSGAGGRNEQFF.

V is TRBV6-5 and J is TRBJ1-3; D is unclear. The germline V gene has CDR1 MNHEY and CDR2 SVGAGI. Trimming shortened V by 7 bases and J by 0 bases, and 7 bases separated the two germline ends. This CDR3 spans 13 amino acids. The CDR3 is CASTLNSGNTIYF. Here the CDR3 DNA reads TGTGCCAGCACCCTAAACTCTGGAAACACCATATATTTT.

The gene calls are TRBV5-4 and TRBJ1-2; no firm D call. The V end was cut by 5 bases, the J end by 0 bases, with 14 bases between. The germline V gene has CDR1 SGHNT and CDR2 YYREEE (reference sequence). This CDR3 has 15 residues. CDR3 bases: TGTGCCAGCAGTTCACCGTTACAGACTAACTATGGCTACACCTTC. Translation gives CASSSPLQTNYGYTF.

This sequence joins TRBV9 and TRBJ1-2; D gene ambiguous. The V gene lost 3 bases and the J gene lost 3 bases, with 12 bases spanning the gap. Germline CDR1 SGDLS, CDR2 YYNGEE. The CDR3 runs to 14 residues. The CDR3 region is CASSDLGRDYGYTF. The CDR3 nucleotides are TGTGCCAGCAGCGACTTGGGTCGGGACTATGGCTACACCTTC.

This rearrangement joins TRBV2 to TRBJ2-3; D not resolved. Germline CDR1 is SNHLY and CDR2 is FYNNEI. This CDR3 has 14 amino acids. The V and J ends lost 8 bases and 1 base respectively, with 13 bases between them. CDR3: CASAFYEGTDTQYF. The CDR3 DNA is TGTGCCAGCGCCTTTTACGAGGGCACAGATACGCAGTATTTT. Filled out from reference TRBV2 and TRBJ2-3, the complete variable domain reads EPEVTQTPSHQVTQMGQEVILRCVPISNHLYFYWYRQILGQKVEFLVSFYNNEISEKSEIFDDQFSVERPDGSNFTLKIRSTKLEDSAMYFCASAFYEGTDTQYFGPGTRLTVL.

The rearrangement joins TRBV6-6 to TRBJ1-2; 7 nucleotides line up with TRBD1. Germline trimming cut 8 bases from V and 7 bases from J; bases unmatched to any gene: 13. CDR3 length: 14 amino acids. The germline V gene has CDR1 MNHNY and CDR2 SVGAGI (reference sequence). CDR3 DNA sequence: TGTGCCAGCGCGCCTGACAGGGTTAGGAGTGGCTACACCTTC. This codes for CASAPDRVRSGYTF.

This chain connects TRBV30 to TRBJ1-3; 7 nucleotides match TRBD1. Per the germline V gene, CDR1 is GTSNPN and CDR2 is SVGIG (reference sequence). The CDR3 consists of 16 residues. V shed 2 bases, J shed 0 bases, and the junction held 7 bases outside the gene matches. For the CDR3, the DNA is TGTGCCTGGAGTAATCCGGGACAGAGCTCTGGAAACACCATATATTTT. Translating it yields CAWSNPGQSSGNTIYF.

This clone was seen only once. The chain uses TRBV11-3 and TRBJ2-3, with a possible D match to TRBD2 (5 bases). With 3 bases removed from V and 3 bases from J, the gap between germline ends came to 13 bases. Germline-derived CDR1 and CDR2 are SGHNT and YENEEA. This CDR3 region has 15 residues. CDR3 amino acids: CASSFGTEGTDTQYF. The CDR3 DNA follows: TGTGCCAGCAGCTTTGGCACAGAGGGTACAGATACGCAGTATTTT.

The V gene is TRBV5-5, the J gene TRBJ2-7, with D possibly being TRBD2 (6 bases). The V end lost 2 bases, the J end lost 0 bases, and 12 bases lay between the germline ends. Germline lookup yields CDR1 SGHKS and CDR2 YYEKEE (reference sequence). CDR3 length equals 15 residues. CDR3 bases: TGTGCCAGCAGCTTTACGGGACTGAGCTCCTACGAGCAGTACTTC. Its translation is CASSFTGLSSYEQYF.

V is TRBV5-1 and J is TRBJ2-5; a possible D gene is TRBD2 (6 bases). The germline CDR1 and CDR2 sequences are SGHRS and YFSETQ. Trimming took 2 bases from V and 2 from J, leaving 10 bases between them. There are 14 residues in the CDR3. The CDR3 loop is CASSLSSGQETQYF. The CDR3 bases are TGCGCCAGCAGCTTAAGTAGCGGACAAGAGACCCAGTACTTC.

This clone was detected only once. The chain uses TRBV11-2 and TRBJ2-1; 9 nucleotides line up with TRBD2. Germline values: CDR1 SGHAT, CDR2 FQNNGV. V shed 6 bases and J 5 bases; nucleotides not matched to a gene: 5. CDR3 length equals 14 residues. Written as DNA, the CDR3 is TGTGCCAGCAGGCGGGGGGGCCAAGACAATGAGCAGTTCTTC. As protein: CASRRGGQDNEQFF.

The chain has TRBV6-6 and TRBJ2-1, with 7 bases lining up with TRBD2. Germline trimming cut 6 bases from V and 9 bases from J; bases unmatched to any gene: 11. This CDR3 has 14 residues. Per the germline V gene, CDR1 is MNHNY and CDR2 is SVGAGI (reference sequence). CDR3 amino acids: CASSGLGGFSEQFF. Here the CDR3 DNA reads TGTGCCAGCAGCGGGTTGGGGGGGTTTAGTGAGCAGTTCTTC.

The V gene is TRBV19, the J gene TRBJ2-2; D not certain. The germline CDR1 and CDR2 sequences are LNHDA and SQIVND (reference sequence). The ends were cut back, 7 bases at V and 1 base at J, with 4 bases in the middle. The CDR3 is 12 amino acids. The CDR3: CASNLNTGELFF. CDR3 bases: TGTGCCAGTAACTTGAACACCGGGGAGCTGTTTTTT.

This chain joins TRBV2 and TRBJ1-5, with TRBD1 identical over 9 bases. CDR3 length: 15 residues. Losses at the gene ends were 6 bases for V and 1 base for J; bases not matched to a gene: 4. Germline values: CDR1 SNHLY, CDR2 FYNNEI. The CDR3 bases are TGTGCCAGCAGGCTCGGGACAGGGAGCAATCAGCCCCAGCATTTT. Translated, it gives CASRLGTGSNQPQHF.

J is TRBJ2-5 and V is TRBV4-1; D possibly corresponds to TRBD2 (5 bases). The germline V gene encodes CDR1 MGHRA and CDR2 YSYEKL. Deletions cut 1 base from V and 3 bases from J, with 12 bases between. The CDR3 length is 15 residues. The CDR3 DNA reads as TGCGCCAGCAGCCAAGTTGGACTCTATGAAGAGACCCAGTACTTC. Residues: CASSQVGLYEETQYF.

The rearrangement links TRBV9 to TRBJ2-1; 10 bases map to TRBD2. The ends lost 3 bases at V and 5 bases at J; junction bases unmatched: 5. The CDR3 length is 15 residues. The V gene's germline CDR1 is SGDLS and CDR2 YYNGEE. CDR3 sequence reads: CASSGAGGPNNEQFF. The CDR3 nucleotides read TGTGCCAGCAGCGGAGCGGGGGGGCCTAACAATGAGCAGTTCTTC.